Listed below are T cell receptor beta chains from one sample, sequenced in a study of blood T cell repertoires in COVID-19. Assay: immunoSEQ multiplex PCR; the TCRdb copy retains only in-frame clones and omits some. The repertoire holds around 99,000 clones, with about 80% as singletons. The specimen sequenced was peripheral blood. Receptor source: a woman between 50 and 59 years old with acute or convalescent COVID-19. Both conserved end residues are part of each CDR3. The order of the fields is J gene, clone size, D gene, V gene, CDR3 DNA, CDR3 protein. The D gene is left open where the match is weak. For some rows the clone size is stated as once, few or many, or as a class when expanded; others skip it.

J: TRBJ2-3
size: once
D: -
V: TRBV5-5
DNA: TGTGCCAGCAGTATAAAATTTGAGGATACGCAGTATTTT
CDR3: CASSIKFEDTQYF

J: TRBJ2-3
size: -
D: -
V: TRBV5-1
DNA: TGCGCCAGCAGCTTGGTTCCCAGGGAGGAGAGCACAGATACGCAGTATTTT
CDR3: CASSLVPREESTDTQYF

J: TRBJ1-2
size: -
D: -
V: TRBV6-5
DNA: TGTGCCAGCAGTAGGACATACAACTATGGCTACACCTTC
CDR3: CASSRTYNYGYTF

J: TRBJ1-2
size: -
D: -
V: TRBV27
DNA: TGTGCCAGCAGTTTAGTGGGGCCGACCTCCTATGGCTACACCTTC
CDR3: CASSLVGPTSYGYTF

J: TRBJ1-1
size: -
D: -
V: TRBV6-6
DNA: TGTGCCAGCAGTCCTCCTGGACAGGAAGCTTTCTTT
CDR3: CASSPPGQEAFF

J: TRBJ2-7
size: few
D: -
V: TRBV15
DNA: TGTGCCACCAGTTTAGCAGGGGCGCTAGCCTACGAGCAGTACTTC
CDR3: CATSLAGALAYEQYF

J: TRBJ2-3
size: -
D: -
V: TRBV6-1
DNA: TGTGCCAGCAGTGAGGCCTATACGCAGTATTTT
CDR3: CASSEAYTQYF

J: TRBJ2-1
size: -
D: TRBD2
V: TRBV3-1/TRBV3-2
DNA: TGTGCCAGCAGCCAAATAGCGGGGGGGTTCAATGAGCAGTTCTTC
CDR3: CASSQIAGGFNEQFF

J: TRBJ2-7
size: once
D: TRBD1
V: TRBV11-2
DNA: TGTGCCAGCAGCTTAGGGGCTCGGGGACAGGGGGCTTACGAGCAGTACTTC
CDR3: CASSLGARGQGAYEQYF

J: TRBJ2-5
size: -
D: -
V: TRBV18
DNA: TGTGCCAGCTCACCACAGCAGAGGGTCAGAGAGACCCAGTACTTC
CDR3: CASSPQQRVRETQYF

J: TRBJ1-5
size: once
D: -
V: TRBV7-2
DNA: TGTGCCAGCAGCTTAGATTCCGGGGGTTATCAGCCCCAGCATTTT
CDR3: CASSLDSGGYQPQHF

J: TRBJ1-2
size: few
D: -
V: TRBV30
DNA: TGTGCCTGGAGTGAGGCAGGGAGGTTGGGTCGCTATGGCTACACCTTC
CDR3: CAWSEAGRLGRYGYTF

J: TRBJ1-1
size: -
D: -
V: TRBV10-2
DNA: TGCGCCAGCGGCTTTATGAACACTGAAGCTTTCTTT
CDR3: CASGFMNTEAFF

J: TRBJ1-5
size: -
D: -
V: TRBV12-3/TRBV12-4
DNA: TGTGCCAGCAGTTTCAGGGTAGATCAGCCCCAGCATTTT
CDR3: CASSFRVDQPQHF

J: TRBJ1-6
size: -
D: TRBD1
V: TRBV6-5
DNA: TGTGCCAGCAGTTCCTCAGGGGGCGGTTCACCCCTCCACTTT
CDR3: CASSSSGGGSPLHF

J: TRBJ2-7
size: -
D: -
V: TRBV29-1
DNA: TGCAGCGCTAAACAGGGTAGCTCCTACGAGCAGTACTTC
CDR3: CSAKQGSSYEQYF

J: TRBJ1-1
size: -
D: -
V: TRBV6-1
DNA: TGTGCCAGCAGTGAAAACAGGATGAACACTGAAGCTTTCTTT
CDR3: CASSENRMNTEAFF

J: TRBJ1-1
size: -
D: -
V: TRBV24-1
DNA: TGTGCCACCAGTGATGGGGCAAGCACTGAAGCTTTCTTT
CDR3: CATSDGASTEAFF